One sample yielded the 32 T cell receptor beta chains listed below, sequenced in a study of blood T cell repertoires in COVID-19. Method: immunoSEQ multiplex PCR; TCRdb's copy keeps in-frame clones and lacks some. In the table there are about 68,000 clones, 80% to 90% of which are singletons. The sequencing input was peripheral blood. The source of these receptors is a man aged 45 to 65 with active COVID-19.

This chain links TRBV9 with TRBJ2-1; 15 bases are a match to TRBD2. CDR1 and CDR2 from the germline V gene are SGDLS and YYNGEE. V lost 3 bases and J lost 8; bases outside the gene matches: 12. This CDR3 is 18 amino acids long. The CDR3 loop reads CASSGDFGGLAGGYEQFF. CDR3 nucleotides: TGTGCCAGCAGCGGCGATTTTGGAGGACTAGCGGGAGGGTATGAGCAGTTCTTC.

This clone was detected only a few times. The chain joins TRBV5-5 to TRBJ2-4; 9 bases are a match to TRBD1. The J segment lost 0 bases and the V segment lost 3 bases, leaving 13 bases of the junction unmatched. The CDR3 runs 19 residues. The V gene's germline CDR1 is SGHKS and CDR2 YYEKEE (reference sequence). The CDR3 loop is CASSSTGGRAVLAKNIQYF. DNA of the CDR3: TGTGCCAGCAGCTCCACAGGGGGCCGGGCGGTACTAGCCAAAAACATTCAGTACTTC.

V gene TRBV2 combines with J gene TRBJ1-1; D perhaps matches TRBD1 (5 bases). Germline assignment: CDR1 SNHLY and CDR2 FYNNEI. V lost 6 bases to trimming and J lost 6 bases, with 23 bases between them. This CDR3 region has 16 residues. In nucleotides, the CDR3 is TGTGCCAGCAGCAAAGGCGGGACTGTCAGATACCCTGAAGCTTTCTTT. Translating gives CASSKGGTVRYPEAFF.

The rearrangement uses TRBV7-9 and TRBJ1-4; TRBD1 matches at 7 bases. J gave up 6 bases and V 4 bases, and 8 bases lay outside the gene matches. From germline, CDR1 is SEHNR and CDR2 FQNEAQ (reference sequence). The length of the CDR3 is 15 residues. CDR3 residues: CASSYTGQGDEKLFF. The CDR3 DNA is TGTGCCAGCAGCTACACGGGGCAGGGGGATGAAAAACTGTTTTTT.

The CDR3 DNA reads TGTGCCAGCAGCTTGGCCGGGATCCGTAGCAATCAGCCCCAGCATTTT. This translates into CASSLAGIRSNQPQHF. The J gene is TRBJ1-5, the V gene TRBV5-6, with no clear D. Trimming removed 0 bases from V and 0 bases from J, with 10 bases in between. Per germline, CDR1 SGHDT and CDR2 YYEEEE. The CDR3 has 16 amino acids.

The V and J genes are TRBV11-2 and TRBJ2-3; 7 bases line up with TRBD2. Germline assignment: CDR1 SGHAT and CDR2 FQNNGV. The CDR3 is 14 amino acids. Losses at the gene ends were 0 bases for V and 6 bases for J; bases not matched to a gene: 3. In DNA form, the CDR3 reads TGTGCCAGCAGCTTAGACGGGAGGAGGGATACGCAGTATTTT. This gives the protein CASSLDGRRDTQYF.

V usage is TRBV6-1 and J usage is TRBJ2-7; 7 bases match TRBD1. From germline, CDR1 is MNHNS and CDR2 SASEGT. With V trimmed by 4 bases and J by 2 bases, 11 bases remained unmatched. The CDR3 extends over 16 amino acids. CDR3 protein: CASSAPRAGGTYEQYF. The CDR3 region has the DNA TGTGCCAGCAGTGCCCCAAGGGCAGGGGGAACCTACGAGCAGTACTTC.

The chain is built from TRBV9 and TRBJ1-4; D possibly corresponds to TRBD1 (6 bases). Germline V gene sequence: CDR1 SGDLS, CDR2 YYNGEE. V was shortened by 3 bases and J by 3 bases, with 12 bases between the two germline ends. This CDR3 region has 15 residues. The CDR3 region is CASSAQGSPNEKLFF. The CDR3 nucleotides read TGTGCCAGCAGCGCCCAGGGGTCTCCTAATGAAAAACTGTTTTTT. Full variable domain (remainder filled in from reference TRBV9 and TRBJ1-4): DSGVTQTPKHLITATGQRVTLRCSPRSGDLSVYWYQQSLDQGLQFLIQYYNGEERAKGNILERFSAQQFPDLHSELNLSSLELGDSALYFCASSAQGSPNEKLFFGSGTQLSVL.

The chain carries TRBV24-1 and TRBJ2-6; tentative D call: TRBD1 (5 bases). V lost 8 bases, J lost 0 bases, and 25 bases lay in between. Germline lookup yields CDR1 KGHDR and CDR2 SFDVKD. This CDR3 is built from 20 residues. The CDR3 loop is CATIAHKERTIFSGANVLTF. CDR3 DNA: TGTGCCACCATAGCTCATAAGGAAAGGACAATATTCTCTGGGGCCAACGTCCTGACTTTC.

The V gene is TRBV7-2, the J gene TRBJ1-3; D is undetermined. The germline CDR1 and CDR2 sequences are SGHTA and FQGNSA. The ends were cut back, 3 bases at V and 0 bases at J, with 6 bases in the middle. This CDR3 contains 14 residues. CDR3 DNA sequence: TGTGCCAGCAGCTTGCAGAACTCTGGAAACACCATATATTTT. Protein sequence: CASSLQNSGNTIYF.

The chain uses TRBV24-1 and TRBJ1-2, with D possibly being TRBD1 (6 bases). V was shortened by 1 base and J by 8 bases, with 16 bases between the two germline ends. The germline V gene encodes CDR1 KGHDR and CDR2 SFDVKD. This CDR3 has 15 amino acids. The CDR3 DNA reads as TGTGCCACCAGTGATTTCCAGGGGCAGGGTGCGGGCTACACCTTC. Protein: CATSDFQGQGAGYTF.

This chain links TRBV7-9 with TRBJ2-2; possible D gene TRBD1, 6 bases. The CDR3 covers 14 residues. Germline V gives CDR1 SEHNR, CDR2 FQNEAQ (reference sequence). The V end was cut by 5 bases, the J end by 3 bases, with 10 bases between. DNA for the CDR3: TGTGCCAGCAGCCCGGACAGACACACCGGGGAGCTGTTTTTT. Protein: CASSPDRHTGELFF.

This chain joins TRBV5-5 and TRBJ2-2; 7 nucleotides match TRBD1. This CDR3 is 20 amino acids long. V shed 1 base and J 1 base; nucleotides not matched to a gene: 16. CDR1 is SGHKS, CDR2 YYEKEE, per germline (reference sequence). CDR3 in DNA: TGTGCCAGCAGCTTGTCGGAAAATTTACCGGGACAGCTGAACACCGGGGAGCTGTTTTTT. Its protein is CASSLSENLPGQLNTGELFF.

The V call is TRBV30, the J call TRBJ2-7, with TRBD1 as a possible D gene (6 bases). Germline CDR1 is GTSNPN and CDR2 is SVGIG (reference sequence). CDR3 length equals 13 residues. Trimming left V 0 bases short and J 6 bases short, with 12 bases between. The CDR3 spells CAWSVLGAGEQYF. The CDR3 bases are TGTGCCTGGAGTGTACTGGGGGCGGGCGAGCAGTACTTC.

CDR3 nucleotides: TGTGCCAGCAGGGGGGGGGCAATGAACACTGAAGCTTTCTTT. Protein: CASRGGAMNTEAFF. The chain carries TRBV6-5 and TRBJ1-1; D might be TRBD1 (6 bases). Germline assignment: CDR1 MNHEY and CDR2 SVGAGI. This CDR3 comprises 14 residues. Trimming left V 6 bases short and J 0 bases short, with 11 bases between.

The chain has TRBV4-1 and TRBJ1-3, with D perhaps TRBD1 (6 bases). CDR1 is MGHRA, CDR2 YSYEKL, per germline. The CDR3 spans 17 residues. The V end was cut by 0 bases, the J end by 4 bases, with 16 bases between. This chain's CDR3 is CASSQDPPQGYGNTIYF. CDR3 nucleotides: TGCGCCAGCAGCCAAGACCCCCCACAGGGCTACGGAAACACCATATATTTT.

This clone was counted a few times. V is TRBV7-2 and J is TRBJ2-3; D remains ambiguous. Germline assignment: CDR1 SGHTA and CDR2 FQGNSA. CDR3 length: 13 residues. V lost 6 bases and J lost 3, with 10 bases in between. The CDR3 nucleotides read TGTGCCAGCAGTCTAGAACGAACAGATACGCAGTATTTT. It is translated as CASSLERTDTQYF. Based on the CDR3 plus reference TRBV7-2 and TRBJ2-3, the full variable domain is GAGVSQSPSNKVTEKGKDVELRCDPISGHTALYWYRQSLGQGLEFLIYFQGNSAPDKSGLPSDRFSAERTGGSVSTLTIQRTQQEDSAVYLCASSLERTDTQYFGPGTRLTVL.

At least ten counts were recorded for this clone. The CDR3 spells CASSLESRGQGDGNTIYF. Here the CDR3 DNA reads TGTGCCAGCAGCTTAGAGTCTAGGGGACAGGGGGATGGAAACACCATATATTTT. The chain employs TRBV11-3 and TRBJ1-3; 11 positions match TRBD1. Germline V CDR1 and CDR2: SGHNT, YENEEA. V lost 0 bases, J lost 3 bases, and 7 bases stayed unmatched. The CDR3 has 18 residues.

V gene TRBV4-1 combines with J gene TRBJ2-3; 11 bases match TRBD2. Losses at the gene ends were 4 bases for V and 0 bases for J; bases not matched to a gene: 3. Germline V gene sequence: CDR1 MGHRA, CDR2 YSYEKL. This CDR3 is 16 amino acids long. CDR3 nucleotide sequence: TGCGCCAGCAGCCTTAGCGGGGGGGGCAGCACAGATACGCAGTATTTT. It codes for CASSLSGGGSTDTQYF.

The rearrangement uses TRBV7-2 and TRBJ2-7; 8 bases map to TRBD1. The V gene's germline CDR1 is SGHTA and CDR2 FQGNSA. V was clipped by 6 bases and J by 1 base; unmatched bases: 5. The CDR3 spans 14 residues. The CDR3 DNA is TGTGCCAGCAGTCTGAACAGGGGGTCCTACGAGCAGTACTTC. This codes for CASSLNRGSYEQYF.

The rearrangement joins TRBV28 to TRBJ2-7, with 9 bases identical to TRBD1. The V gene end was trimmed by 4 bases and the J gene end by 11 bases; junction bases not matched to a gene: 15. This CDR3 region has 15 residues. The germline gives CDR1 MDHEN, CDR2 SYDVKM. CDR3 coding DNA: TGTGCCAGCAGTTCCGGGGGGACGCGTGACAGGGGGAAGTACTTC. It encodes CASSSGGTRDRGKYF.

The rearrangement links TRBV29-1 to TRBJ2-6; 9 bases are shared with TRBD1. Germline V CDR1 and CDR2: SQVTM, ANQGSEA. This CDR3 comprises 18 residues. The V segment lost 4 bases and the J segment 0 bases; nucleotides outside the gene matches: 10. The chain's CDR3 is CSVVLGQGTNSGANVLTF. The CDR3 DNA follows: TGCAGCGTTGTCCTAGGACAGGGGACCAACTCTGGGGCCAACGTCCTGACTTTC.

The count of this clone is one. V and J are TRBV5-1 and TRBJ2-7, with TRBD1 as a possible D gene (6 bases). Per the germline V gene, CDR1 is SGHRS and CDR2 is YFSETQ. Trimming removed 1 base from V and 0 bases from J, with 14 bases in between. The CDR3 loop spans 16 amino acids. CDR3 amino acids: CASSLRVGTFSYEQYF. CDR3 sequence (DNA): TGCGCCAGCAGCTTGAGAGTAGGGACATTCTCCTACGAGCAGTACTTC.

This chain joins TRBV5-5 and TRBJ1-5, with D perhaps TRBD1 (5 bases). Germline values: CDR1 SGHKS, CDR2 YYEKEE (reference sequence). The V gene lost 4 bases and the J gene lost 0 bases, with 20 bases spanning the gap. This CDR3 has 18 amino acids. The CDR3 region has the DNA TGTGCCAGCAGCCCTAAATTAACCACAGGATATAGCAATCAGCCCCAGCATTTT. Protein product: CASSPKLTTGYSNQPQHF.

The rearrangement links TRBV7-2 to TRBJ2-5; D call uncertain. The CDR3 has 15 amino acids. Germline V gene lookup returns CDR1 SGHTA and CDR2 FQGNSA. V dropped 5 bases and J dropped 2 bases, with 15 bases sitting between them. The CDR3 DNA sequence: TGTGCCAGCAGCCCCCCTAGTTGGAGACAAGAGACCCAGTACTTC. Translated: CASSPPSWRQETQYF.

The chain has TRBV7-2 and TRBJ2-7; tentative D call: TRBD2 (7 bases). V lost 3 bases and J lost 3, with 12 bases in between. The CDR3 covers 14 residues. CDR1 and CDR2 from the germline V gene are SGHTA and FQGNSA. CDR3 coding DNA: TGTGCCAGCAGCTTGGGGGGGCTCAACTACGAGCAGTACTTC. Its translation: CASSLGGLNYEQYF.

This chain connects TRBV18 to TRBJ1-6; the D is unclear. The CDR3 totals 15 residues. Germline CDR1 KGHSH, CDR2 LQKENI. V was cut by 1 base and J by 7 bases, with 11 bases left in between. CDR3 sequence (DNA): TGTGCCAGCTCACCACGGAGGGAATACAATTCACCCCTCCACTTT. This sequence encodes CASSPRREYNSPLHF.

The chain has TRBV6-5 and TRBJ1-2; the D gene is possibly TRBD1 (6 bases). The CDR3 has 14 residues. Trimming left V 6 bases short and J 8 bases short, with 19 bases between. Germline CDR1 and CDR2: MNHEY and SVGAGI. This CDR3 reads CASRAGQRVEGYTF. The DNA of the CDR3 is TGTGCCAGCAGAGCAGGACAGAGGGTTGAGGGCTACACCTTC.

The V call is TRBV19, the J call TRBJ1-1, with 11 nucleotides matching TRBD1. With V trimmed by 5 bases and J by 1 base, 6 bases remained unmatched. CDR3 length: 16 residues. Germline-derived CDR1 and CDR2 are LNHDA and SQIVND (reference sequence). The CDR3 region has the DNA TGTGCCAGTAGTCCCGGGACAGGGGGTTGGAACACTGAAGCTTTCTTT. This gives the protein CASSPGTGGWNTEAFF.

The rearrangement links TRBV19 to TRBJ2-2; D gene unclear. V lost 4 bases, J lost 5 bases, and 8 bases lay in between. The V gene's germline CDR1 is LNHDA and CDR2 SQIVND (reference sequence). The CDR3 contains 13 residues. CDR3 residues: CASSTQLTGELFF. The CDR3 coding sequence is TGTGCCAGTAGTACACAGTTGACCGGGGAGCTGTTTTTT. The variable domain in full, completed from reference TRBV19 and TRBJ2-2, reads DGGITQSPKYLFRKEGQNVTLSCEQNLNHDAMYWYRQDPGQGLRLIYYSQIVNDFQKGDIAEGYSVSREKKESFPLTVTSAQKNPTAFYLCASSTQLTGELFFGEGSRLTVL.

The rearrangement links TRBV5-1 to TRBJ2-7; TRBD1 matches at 7 bases. This CDR3 is 15 amino acids long. J lost 5 bases, V lost 3 bases, and 11 bases had no gene match. Germline V gene sequence: CDR1 SGHRS, CDR2 YFSETQ. In DNA, the CDR3 is TGCGCCAGCAGCTCCGGACAGGTCCTAGCCCACGAGCAGTACTTC. The encoded protein is CASSSGQVLAHEQYF.

The V and J genes are TRBV6-5 and TRBJ2-1, with a possible D match to TRBD1 (8 bases). V gave up 9 bases and J gave up 10 bases, with 13 bases separating them. CDR1 MNHEY and CDR2 SVGAGI come from the germline V gene. The CDR3 totals 11 residues. The CDR3 here is CASHRGGEQFF. CDR3 DNA: TGTGCCAGTCACAGGGGGGGAGAGCAGTTCTTC.